Shown below are 8 T cell receptor beta chains from a single sample sequenced in a study of T cell repertoires in cytomegalovirus infection. These receptors are not linked to any known antigen. One entry per CDR3 protein results from TCRdb running MiXCR on the reads. This table holds approximately 270,000 distinct CDR3 sequences, approximately 22% found once. The source material was cultured PBMCs, sampled from culture after CMV antigen stimulation. The receptors come from a human donor in good health (CMV status not recorded). Some clones in this sample may be carry-over from other donors' samples.

The genes are TRBV24-1 and TRBJ2-3; TRBD2 matches 15 bases. Germline V gives CDR1 KGHDR, CDR2 SFDVKD. This CDR3 spans 18 amino acids. The J segment lost 5 bases and the V segment lost 4 bases, leaving 9 bases of the junction unmatched. DNA of the CDR3: TGTGCCACCAGTGACCCTGGACTAGCGGGAGGGGACTTAGATACGCAGTATTTT. It codes for CATSDPGLAGGDLDTQYF.

The CDR3 region is CASSVDSYTGELFF. CDR3 DNA: TGTGCCAGTAGTGTTGACAGCTACACCGGGGAGCTGTTTTTT. The rearrangement links TRBV19 to TRBJ2-2; TRBD1 is a possible D gene (5 bases). Trimming cost V 5 bases and J 3 bases, with 10 bases left between them. Germline-derived CDR1 and CDR2 are LNHDA and SQIVND (reference sequence). The CDR3 totals 14 residues.

The chain uses TRBV28 and TRBJ1-1; D may be TRBD1 (5 bases). The CDR3 spans 14 residues. V was clipped by 6 bases and J by 5 bases, with 16 bases between them. From germline, CDR1 is MDHEN and CDR2 SYDVKM. The CDR3 sequence: CASSSTPGGTEAFF. The CDR3 DNA is TGTGCCAGCAGCTCCACCCCTGGGGGGACTGAAGCTTTCTTT. The variable domain in full, with the rest retrieved from reference TRBV28 and TRBJ1-1, is DVKVTQSSRYLVKRTGEKVFLECVQDMDHENMFWYRQDPGLGLRLIYFSYDVKMKEKGDIPEGYSVSREKKERFSLILESASTNQTSMYLCASSSTPGGTEAFFGQGTRLTVV.

This sequence joins TRBV29-1 and TRBJ2-5, with D unresolved. The CDR3 runs 10 residues. V shed 7 bases and J shed 3 bases, with 6 bases lying between them. Germline V lookup: CDR1 SQVTM, CDR2 ANQGSEA. For the CDR3, the DNA is TGCAGCGCGAAGAAAGAGACCCAGTACTTC. Its protein product is CSAKKETQYF. Looking up the rest from reference TRBV29-1 and TRBJ2-5 gives the full variable domain: SAVISQKPSRDICQRGTSLTIQCQVDSQVTMMFWYRQQPGQSLTLIATANQGSEATYESGFVIDKFPISRPNLTFSTLTVSNMSPEDSSIYLCSAKKETQYFGPGTRLLVL.

The rearrangement links TRBV6-6 to TRBJ2-5; 10 bases fit TRBD2. Germline V gene sequence: CDR1 MNHNY, CDR2 SVGAGI (reference sequence). CDR3 size: 16 residues. The J segment lost 5 bases and the V segment lost 6 bases, leaving 12 bases of the junction unmatched. CDR3 sequence (DNA): TGTGCCAGCAGACTTCCGGGACTAGCGCGACGGGAGACCCAGTACTTC. Translating gives CASRLPGLARRETQYF.

CDR3 region: CASGTSSTDTQYF. The CDR3 bases are TGTGCCTCGGGGACTAGCAGCACAGATACGCAGTATTTT. This chain connects TRBV10-3 to TRBJ2-3; TRBD2 agrees at 9 bases. The germline CDR1 and CDR2 sequences are ENHRY and SYGVKD. After removal of 11 bases from V and 0 bases from J, the junction contained 3 bases not matched to a gene. The CDR3 is 13 residues long.

This clonotype was observed a few times. The rearrangement joins TRBV28 to TRBJ2-3, with TRBD2 as a possible D gene (6 bases). The CDR3 consists of 16 residues. V lost 6 bases, J lost 5 bases, and 21 bases lay in between. Per the germline V gene, CDR1 is MDHEN and CDR2 is SYDVKM. The CDR3 sequence is CASSPPASVGGDTQYF. As DNA, the CDR3 is TGTGCCAGCAGCCCGCCGGCTAGCGTTGGGGGAGATACGCAGTATTTT.

The chain has TRBV20-1 and TRBJ2-5; D gene unclear. Between the trimmed V and J ends, which lost 1 base and 4 bases, there was a span of 7 bases. The CDR3 runs to 12 residues. Germline-derived CDR1 and CDR2 are DFQATT and SNEGSKA (reference sequence). The CDR3 sequence is CSARVIGETQYF. In DNA, the CDR3 is TGCAGTGCTAGAGTAATTGGAGAGACCCAGTACTTC.